This T cell receptor beta chain was identified during a study of blood T cell repertoires in COVID-19. J gave up 1 base and V 4 bases, and 3 bases lay outside the gene matches. This CDR3 region has 14 residues. CDR1 LNHDA and CDR2 SQIVND come from the germline V gene (reference sequence). Per the original methods: Nucleated cell counts were estimated from reference gene primer amplification. Data came from immunoSEQ multiplex PCR; TCRdb stores just in-frame clones and leaves some out. The V and J calls and clone size come from that table; D and trimming were worked out from the DNA. The data contain around 170,000 clones, approximately 80% of them singletons. Categorization into cohorts depended on clinical history that participants reported.

V is TRBV19 and J is TRBJ2-5; 7 positions match TRBD1. Material for sequencing was PBMCs or T cells enriched from blood (not recorded which). This sequence originates from a man aged 55 to 69 who had been exposed to COVID-19. CDR3 coding DNA: TGTGCCAGTAGTAAGACAGGGATCCAAGAGACCCAGTACTTC. Translation: CASSKTGIQETQYF.